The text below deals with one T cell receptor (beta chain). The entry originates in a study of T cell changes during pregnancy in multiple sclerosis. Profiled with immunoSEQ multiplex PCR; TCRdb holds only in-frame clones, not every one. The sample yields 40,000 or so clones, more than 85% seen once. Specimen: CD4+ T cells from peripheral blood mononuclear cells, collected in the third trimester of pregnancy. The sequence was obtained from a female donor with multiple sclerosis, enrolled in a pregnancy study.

The CDR3 DNA reads as TGTGCCAGCAGTTTGCCGGGACAGGGCCCCTACGAGCAGTACTTC. Protein: CASSLPGQGPYEQYF. This chain connects TRBV28 to TRBJ2-7; 9 positions match TRBD1. Germline V gene lookup returns CDR1 MDHEN and CDR2 SYDVKM. V lost 3 bases, J lost 2 bases, and 5 bases stayed unmatched. This CDR3 has 15 residues.